This T cell receptor (beta chain) came from a study of radiotherapy plus CTLA-4 blockade in lung cancer. About the study: Overall, 15% to 20% of patients showed an objective response, while 31% attained disease control.

Germline V gene lookup returns CDR1 MDHEN and CDR2 SYDVKM. The CDR3 is 15 residues long. Unmatched junction bases numbered 3, after V lost 2 bases and J lost 4 bases. Data came from immunoSEQ multiplex PCR; TCRdb stores just in-frame clones and leaves some out. This sample has 70,000 to 95,000 clones; under 85% occur once, and the top ten carry more than 12%. Overall study results and limits: The study found tumor-derived TCR clones expanded in blood after radiotherapy plus ipilimumab.

This clone has just one count. Its antigen is still unknown. V gene TRBV28 combines with J gene TRBJ2-1; 9 nucleotides match TRBD1. The sequence came from a human donor with non-small cell lung cancer that progressed on radiotherapy plus ipilimumab. Sequences were derived from peripheral blood, sampled from a patient treated with radiotherapy plus ipilimumab. As DNA, the CDR3 is TGTGCCAGCAGTTTACTCGGACAGGGGTACAATGAGCAGTTCTTC. Translating gives CASSLLGQGYNEQFF.